Listed below are T cell receptor beta chains from one sample, sequenced in a study of shared clonotypes between healthy human individuals. Method: immunoSEQ multiplex PCR; TCRdb's copy keeps in-frame clones and lacks some. The data hold some 2.3 million clones, with over 85% observed a single time. The sequenced sample consisted of naive CD4+ T cells from PBMCs. Receptors originate from a man between 18 and 35 years old in good health. Some clones in this sample may be carry-over from other donors' samples. CDR3s include the opening cysteine and the closing phenylalanine or tryptophan. D genes are given only for firm matches. Size is stated for part of the rows, as once, few or many counts, or as a class when the clone is expanded.

v_gene	abundance	d_gene	j_gene	CDR3nt	CDR3aa
TRBV2	.	TRBD2	TRBJ2-5	TGTGCCAGCAGTTCGCGACTAGCGGGAGAGGAGACCCAGTACTTC	CASSSRLAGEETQYF
TRBV10-2	.	.	TRBJ2-1	TGCGCCAGCAGTGCGACAGCTCCTACCTCCTACAATGAGCAGTTCTTC	CASSATAPTSYNEQFF
TRBV9	once	.	TRBJ1-3	TGTGCCAGCAGCCTCACAGGGTCTGGAAACACCATATATTTT	CASSLTGSGNTIYF
TRBV28	.	.	TRBJ2-2	TGTGCCAGCATGGGGCGAGCAAACACCGGGGAGCTGTTTTTT	CASMGRANTGELFF
TRBV2	.	.	TRBJ2-7	TGTGCCAGCAGTGGGACCTCCTACGAGCAGTACTTC	CASSGTSYEQYF
TRBV25-1	.	TRBD1	TRBJ2-7	TGTGCCAGCAGTAAAAATGGACAGGGAGGAGACGAGCAGTACTTC	CASSKNGQGGDEQYF
TRBV11-2	once	.	TRBJ1-5	TGTGCCAGCAGCTTATCCCAGAGCAATCAGCCCCAGCATTTT	CASSLSQSNQPQHF
TRBV7-8	.	TRBD2	TRBJ2-3	TGTGCCAGCAGCTTAGGGCTAGCGGACACAGATACGCAGTATTTT	CASSLGLADTDTQYF
TRBV2	.	.	TRBJ2-6	TGTGCCAGCCAAGAAGTCTCTGGGGCCAACGTCCTGACTTTC	CASQEVSGANVLTF
TRBV11-1	.	.	TRBJ2-5	TGTGCCAGCAGGTCTTTAGCGGCCCAAGAGACCCAGTACTTC	CASRSLAAQETQYF
TRBV7-3	.	TRBD1	TRBJ1-3	TGTGCCAGCAGCTTAAGCTATTTTGGACAGGGTTCTGGAAACACCATATATTTT	CASSLSYFGQGSGNTIYF
TRBV7-2	.	.	TRBJ2-7	TGTGCCAGCAGCTTAGAGCAGGGAGCTGGCGAGCAGTACTTC	CASSLEQGAGEQYF
TRBV9	.	TRBD2	TRBJ2-3	TGTGCCAGCGCCAAAAGGCCCGGGACTAGCGGGAGGGCTAGCACAGATACGCAGTATTTT	CASAKRPGTSGRASTDTQYF
TRBV5-1	.	TRBD2	TRBJ2-5	TGCGCCAGCAGCTTGGGACTAGCGGGTCTCCAAGAGACCCAGTACTTC	CASSLGLAGLQETQYF
TRBV18	.	.	TRBJ2-6	TGTGCCAGCTCACCAACAGGGTCTGGGGCCAACGTCCTGACTTTC	CASSPTGSGANVLTF
TRBV5-4	.	TRBD2	TRBJ2-2	TGTGCCAGCAGCTTATCCAGCGGGGTGAACACCGGGGAGCTGTTTTTT	CASSLSSGVNTGELFF
TRBV7-8	.	.	TRBJ2-4	TGTGCCAGCAGCTTTAGCGGAAGGGGACTAGCCAAAAACATTCAGTACTTC	CASSFSGRGLAKNIQYF
TRBV28	.	.	TRBJ2-5	TGTGCCAGCAGAACGAGCGGAGAAGAGACCCAGTACTTC	CASRTSGEETQYF
TRBV28	.	.	TRBJ2-7	TGTGCCAGCAGTTTTGCCGGTAGCTCCTACGAGCAGTACTTC	CASSFAGSSYEQYF
TRBV9	once	.	TRBJ2-7	TGTGCCAGCAGCGTAGACCGGTTGAACGAGCAGTACTTC	CASSVDRLNEQYF
TRBV6-1	.	TRBD2	TRBJ2-3	TGTGCCAGCACGCCTGGGGGGGTACCCCCGTATTTT	CASTPGGVPPYF
TRBV5-4	.	TRBD1	TRBJ1-1	TGTGCCAGCAGCTTGGACAGGGGCCGAAACACTGAAGCTTTCTTT	CASSLDRGRNTEAFF
TRBV10-3	.	.	TRBJ2-2	TGTGCCATCAGTGACAGGGGAAACACCGGGGAGCTGTTTTTT	CAISDRGNTGELFF
TRBV6-6	once	TRBD2	TRBJ2-2	TGTGCCAGCAACCAACAGGGGACTAGCGGGACCGGGGAGCTGTTTTTT	CASNQQGTSGTGELFF
TRBV7-8	.	TRBD1	TRBJ1-2	TGTGCCAGCAGCTTATTCTGGGGACAGGGGACGGATGGCTACACCTTC	CASSLFWGQGTDGYTF
TRBV4-2	.	TRBD2	TRBJ2-5	TGTGCCAGCAGCCTCGGGAGCGGGAGGGTCGGGGAGACCCAGTACTTC	CASSLGSGRVGETQYF
TRBV10-3	.	.	TRBJ1-5	TGTGCCATCAGGGGAGATAGCAATCAGCCCCAGCATTTT	CAIRGDSNQPQHF
TRBV7-9	.	TRBD1	TRBJ2-7	TGTGCCAGCAGCCCCACGGGACAGGGCCACGAGCAGTACTTC	CASSPTGQGHEQYF
TRBV19	.	.	TRBJ1-5	TGTGCCAGTAGGCCCGGTTATCGGCTCAATCAGCCCCAGCATTTT	CASRPGYRLNQPQHF
TRBV20-1	.	.	TRBJ2-1	TGCAGTGCTAGCCGGACGGATGAGCAGTTCTTC	CSASRTDEQFF
TRBV6-5	.	.	TRBJ1-5	TGTGCCAGCAGCCGCGTAGCAAATCAGCCCCAGCATTTT	CASSRVANQPQHF
TRBV19	.	TRBD1	TRBJ1-5	TGTGCCAGTAGCACTGGACAGGGACGGAATCAGCCCCAGCATTTT	CASSTGQGRNQPQHF
TRBV9	.	TRBD2	TRBJ2-3	TGTGCCAGCAGCGTAGTATGGAGTGGGACTAGCGGGACGGATACGCAGTATTTT	CASSVVWSGTSGTDTQYF
TRBV5-4	.	.	TRBJ2-1	TGTGCCAGCAGCTTGGAACCCTACAATGAGCAGTTCTTC	CASSLEPYNEQFF
TRBV15	.	TRBD2	TRBJ2-7	TGTGCCACCAGCAGAGGAGGTAGCGGGAGGTTTCTCATGTACGAGCAGTACTTC	CATSRGGSGRFLMYEQYF
TRBV7-9	.	.	TRBJ2-7	TGTGCCAGCAGTTCAGACAGGGAGGGGAGATACGAGCAGTACTTC	CASSSDREGRYEQYF
TRBV28	.	TRBD1	TRBJ1-3	TGTGCCAGCAGTTTCAACTGGGACAGGGGGCTCGTGGAAAACACCATATATTTT	CASSFNWDRGLVENTIYF
TRBV5-1	.	.	TRBJ2-3	TGCGCCAGCAGCTCCTACAGTTCCGCTAGCACAGATACGCAGTATTTT	CASSSYSSASTDTQYF
TRBV19	.	TRBD1	TRBJ1-2	TGTGCCAGTAACTTGCCCGGACAGGGGAACTATGGCTACACCTTC	CASNLPGQGNYGYTF
TRBV7-2	.	TRBD1	TRBJ2-1	TGTGCCAGCACTGCCTCCCGGACAGGATACAATGAGCAGTTCTTC	CASTASRTGYNEQFF
TRBV5-1	once	.	TRBJ1-1	TGCGCCAGCAGCTTGAATCCGGGGGGGAACACTGAAGCTTTCTTT	CASSLNPGGNTEAFF
TRBV27	.	.	TRBJ1-2	TGTGCCAGCAGCCTCGGACCGATTTATGGCTACACCTTC	CASSLGPIYGYTF
TRBV2	.	.	TRBJ1-5	TGTGCCAGCAGTTCGGGGCTCCGTCAGCCCCAGCATTTT	CASSSGLRQPQHF